What follows describes a single T cell receptor beta chain. Its antigen is undetermined. This table comes from immunoSEQ multiplex PCR, and its TCRdb copy is limited to in-frame clones, with some not included. The sample lists more than 60,000 clones, about four fifths seen once, with 1.3% in the top ten. This record belongs to a study of T cell responses to AZD1222 COVID-19 vaccine. Study observations and caveats: Increases in Spike-specific TCR breadth and depth were seen after two AZD1222 doses.

Germline V gene data show CDR1 as MDHEN and CDR2 as SYDVKM. Trimming cost V 7 bases and J 5 bases, with 20 bases left between them. This CDR3 comprises 15 residues. The chain recombines TRBV28 with TRBJ1-2; the D is unclear. The source of this sequence is an adult who received the AZD1222 COVID-19 vaccine. The source was peripheral blood, collected 28 days after the second AZD1222 dose. CDR3 sequence reads: CASTTPPGVGYGYTF. CDR3 in DNA: TGTGCCAGCACCACTCCCCCCGGGGTTGGTTATGGCTACACCTTC.